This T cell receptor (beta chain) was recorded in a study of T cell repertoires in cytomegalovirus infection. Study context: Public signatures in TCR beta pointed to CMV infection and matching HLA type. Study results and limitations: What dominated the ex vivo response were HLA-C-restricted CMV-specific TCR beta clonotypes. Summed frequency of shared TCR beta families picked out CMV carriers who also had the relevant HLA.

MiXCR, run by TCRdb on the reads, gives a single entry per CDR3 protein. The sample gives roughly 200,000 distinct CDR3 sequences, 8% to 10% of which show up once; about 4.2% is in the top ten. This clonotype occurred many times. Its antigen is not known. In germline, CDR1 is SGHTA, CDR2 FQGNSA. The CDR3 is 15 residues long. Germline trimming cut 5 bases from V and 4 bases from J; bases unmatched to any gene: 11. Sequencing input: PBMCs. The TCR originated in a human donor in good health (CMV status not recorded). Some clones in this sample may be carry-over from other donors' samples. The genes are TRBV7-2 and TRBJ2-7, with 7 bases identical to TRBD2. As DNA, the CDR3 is TGTGCCAGCAGCCCCGGTGGGGGGGGTTGGTACGAGCAGTACTTC. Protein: CASSPGGGGWYEQYF.